The 3 T cell receptor beta chains in this list originate from one sample, sequenced in a study of beta chain features in type 1 diabetes. Antigens for these TCRs are unknown. General observations from the study: All four CD4+ subsets from Type 1 diabetes patients carried moderately but significantly shorter TCRB CDR3s.

Investigators reverse transcribed all isolated RNA, so they sequenced expressed TCRB transcripts. The assay was immunoSEQ multiplex PCR, and TCRdb's table has in-frame clones only and misses some. This table has hundreds of thousands of clones, 15% appearing once. Sequences were obtained from naive CD4+ T cells from blood. The receptor source for this set is a man between 18 and 29 years old with type 1 diabetes.

The chain recombines TRBV5-6 with TRBJ1-1, with a tentative D call TRBD1 (6 bases). CDR3 length: 16 residues. CDR1 SGHDT and CDR2 YYEEEE come from the germline V gene. Trimming stripped 4 bases from V and 1 base from J, with 17 bases between. The CDR3 coding sequence is TGTGCCAGCAGCGGGGGCCAAGGGCAGGGGAACACTGAAGCTTTCTTT. Residues: CASSGGQGQGNTEAFF.

This clone showed up just a few times. The CDR3 region has the DNA TGCAGCGTTGTGGGGGCCCAGAGAACCGGGGAGCTGTTTTTT. Translating it yields CSVVGAQRTGELFF. J is TRBJ2-2 and V is TRBV29-1; maybe TRBD1 (6 bases). The germline gives CDR1 SQVTM, CDR2 ANQGSEA. The CDR3 consists of 14 residues. Trimming took off 4 bases at V and 5 bases at J, with 14 bases between the two ends.

The V gene is TRBV4-3, the J gene TRBJ2-3, with 13 positions matching TRBD2. This CDR3 is 19 amino acids long. Germline trimming cut 3 bases from V and 0 bases from J; bases unmatched to any gene: 9. Germline lookup yields CDR1 LGHNA and CDR2 YSLEER. The CDR3 reads CASSQRTSGGAASTDTQYF. The CDR3, as DNA: TGCGCCAGCAGCCAGCGAACTAGCGGGGGGGCCGCTAGCACAGATACGCAGTATTTT.